The 32 T cell receptor beta chains below come from one sample, sequenced in a study of shared clonotypes between healthy human individuals. Only in-frame clones appear in the TCRdb table, and some are missing; sequencing was by immunoSEQ multiplex PCR. The repertoire has about 1.1 million clones, about 80% of them found once; the top ten carry approximately 0.52%. The sequencing sample was made of memory CD4+ T cells from PBMCs. As for subset: CD45RA-negative fraction. The receptors derive from a man between 18 and 35 years old in good health. Some clones in this sample may be carry-over from other donors' samples.

This rearrangement joins TRBV11-3 to TRBJ2-7; 8 bases are shared with TRBD2. Trimming at V came to 4 bases and at J to 6 bases, leaving 5 bases not matched to a gene. The CDR3 loop spans 13 amino acids. CDR1 is SGHNT and CDR2 is YENEEA in the germline V gene. The CDR3 coding sequence is TGTGCCAGCAGCTCATACGGGAGGGGCGAGCAGTACTTC. Translation: CASSSYGRGEQYF. The full variable domain, in which reference TRBV11-3 and TRBJ2-7 provide the parts outside the CDR3, is EAGVVQSPRYKIIEKKQPVAFWCNPISGHNTLYWYLQNLGQGPELLIRYENEEAVDDSQLPKDRFSAERLKGVDSTLKIQPAELGDSAVYLCASSSYGRGEQYFGPGTRLTVT.

The rearrangement joins TRBV19 to TRBJ2-3; tentative D call: TRBD1 (6 bases). The CDR3 has 14 amino acids. Deletions cut 7 bases from V and 4 bases from J, with 15 bases between. Germline CDR1 reads LNHDA; CDR2 reads SQIVND (reference sequence). CDR3 residues: CASTGVRGADTQYF. The CDR3 coding sequence is TGTGCCAGTACTGGTGTCAGGGGAGCAGATACGCAGTATTTT.

The rearrangement joins TRBV18 to TRBJ2-5; 8 nucleotides line up with TRBD1. The CDR3 runs 16 residues. The trim removed 0 bases at V and 7 bases at J, leaving 10 bases unmatched. The V gene's germline CDR1 is KGHSH and CDR2 LQKENI. CDR3 protein: CASSPPLGTGDVTQYF. The CDR3 region has the DNA TGTGCCAGCTCACCACCGCTTGGGACAGGAGATGTGACCCAGTACTTC.

This clone was observed a few times. The chain employs TRBV19 and TRBJ1-4; D is unclear. Trimming took 2 bases from V and 3 from J, leaving 4 bases between them. Germline lookup yields CDR1 LNHDA and CDR2 SQIVND (reference sequence). CDR3 length: 13 amino acids. The chain's CDR3 is CASSIYANEKLFF. The CDR3 coding sequence is TGTGCCAGTAGTATATACGCTAATGAAAAACTGTTTTTT.

Turning to this clone: A much bigger clone sits one base away, suggesting this may be a read error. The V call is TRBV7-2, the J call TRBJ1-5; maybe TRBD1 (5 bases). The CDR3 is 14 amino acids. Germline CDR1 reads SGHTA; CDR2 reads FQGNSA. V lost 1 base to trimming and J lost 3 bases, with 7 bases between them. In nucleotides, the CDR3 is TGTGCCAGCAGCTTAGGCAGGGCCAATCAGCCCCAGCATTTT. It encodes CASSLGRANQPQHF.

The chain carries TRBV5-1 and TRBJ1-5; D possibly corresponds to TRBD1 (5 bases). V was pared by 3 bases and J by 3 bases, with 7 bases between. The CDR3 length is 13 residues. From germline, CDR1 is SGHRS and CDR2 YFSETQ. The DNA of the CDR3 is TGCGCCAGCAGCTGGGACGCCAATCAGCCCCAGCATTTT. This encodes CASSWDANQPQHF.

This chain connects TRBV27 to TRBJ2-2; 8 nucleotides line up with TRBD2. Per germline, CDR1 MNHEY and CDR2 SMNVEV (reference sequence). With V trimmed by 5 bases and J by 4 bases, 6 bases remained unmatched. CDR3 length: 15 residues. CDR3 sequence (DNA): TGTGCCAGCAGTGGAGGGACTAGAATCACCGGGGAGCTGTTTTTT. Its translation is CASSGGTRITGELFF.

The chain combines TRBV5-6 with TRBJ2-5; D is possibly TRBD2 (6 bases). The V and J ends lost 1 base and 5 bases respectively, with 12 bases between them. CDR3 size: 14 residues. Germline loops: CDR1 SGHDT, CDR2 YYEEEE. CDR3 DNA: TGTGCCAGCAGCTTGTCTAGGGGAGGCGAGACCCAGTACTTC. The encoded protein is CASSLSRGGETQYF.

In DNA form, the CDR3 reads TGTGCCAGCAGCCCGACTAGCGGGAGGGGATACTCCTACAATGAGCAGTTCTTC. Translation: CASSPTSGRGYSYNEQFF. The chain joins TRBV11-1 to TRBJ2-1; 14 bases map to TRBD2. V dropped 5 bases and J dropped 0; count of bases not matched to a gene: 6. The CDR3 covers 18 residues. The germline V gene has CDR1 SGHAT and CDR2 FQDESV (reference sequence).

The chain links TRBV27 to TRBJ2-3, with TRBD2 identical over 7 bases. In germline, CDR1 is MNHEY, CDR2 SMNVEV (reference sequence). CDR3 length: 17 amino acids. V shed 6 bases, J shed 4 bases, and the junction held 16 bases outside the gene matches. The CDR3 region has the DNA TGTGCCAGCAGGAGAACCGGGACTAACATAGTTCCAGATACGCAGTATTTT. This sequence encodes CASRRTGTNIVPDTQYF.

The rearrangement joins TRBV9 to TRBJ2-2, with no clear D. Germline V gives CDR1 SGDLS, CDR2 YYNGEE. V lost 4 bases and J lost 1, with 11 bases in between. This CDR3 contains 15 residues. The CDR3, as DNA: TGTGCCAGCAGCCCACCCTCCGGGAACACCGGGGAGCTGTTTTTT. Translating it yields CASSPPSGNTGELFF.

J is TRBJ2-1 and V is TRBV11-2, with 8 bases identical to TRBD2. Germline V gene lookup returns CDR1 SGHAT and CDR2 FQNNGV. The trim removed 3 bases at V and 6 bases at J, leaving 7 bases unmatched. The CDR3 is 15 residues long. The CDR3 DNA reads TGTGCCAGCAGCTTTGACGGGAGGGCCGGCAATGAGCAGTTCTTC. Its translation is CASSFDGRAGNEQFF.

A note on this clone: Distinct nucleotide sequences in the sample also encode this CDR3. The rearrangement links TRBV5-5 to TRBJ1-1; TRBD1 is a possible D gene (6 bases). Looked up from germline, CDR1 is SGHKS and CDR2 is YYEKEE (reference sequence). This CDR3 region has 13 residues. The ends were cut back, 0 bases at V and 4 bases at J, with 7 bases in the middle. CDR3 DNA sequence: TGTGCCAGCAGCTTGGAACAGGGCACTGAAGCTTTCTTT. This sequence encodes CASSLEQGTEAFF.

V and J are TRBV7-2 and TRBJ2-3, with D tentatively TRBD1 or TRBD2 (5 bases each). The CDR3 sequence is 13 residues long. V was shortened by 3 bases and J by 5 bases, with 9 bases between the two germline ends. In germline, CDR1 is SGHTA, CDR2 FQGNSA. The CDR3 here is CASSFGAGDTQYF. The CDR3 DNA follows: TGTGCCAGCAGCTTTGGGGCGGGAGATACGCAGTATTTT.

The chain uses TRBV18 and TRBJ1-2; D gene uncertain. Trimming shortened V by 5 bases and J by 7 bases, and 14 bases separated the two germline ends. The germline V gene encodes CDR1 KGHSH and CDR2 LQKENI. The CDR3 is 13 residues long. The DNA for the CDR3 is TGTGCCAGCTCAAAGGGCATCCAAGGTGGCTACACCTTC. It is translated as CASSKGIQGGYTF.

This sequence joins TRBV4-2 and TRBJ2-3, with D possibly being TRBD1 (5 bases). Germline lookup yields CDR1 LGHNA and CDR2 YNFKEQ. The CDR3 has 16 amino acids. V lost 0 bases and J lost 5, with 15 bases in between. CDR3 DNA sequence: TGTGCCAGCAGCCAAGAAATTGACAGAAGGGGAGATACGCAGTATTTT. Protein product: CASSQEIDRRGDTQYF.

This CDR3 reads CASSPTLRAQETQYF. CDR3 in DNA: TGTGCCAGCTCACCCACACTCAGGGCTCAAGAGACCCAGTACTTC. The chain is built from TRBV18 and TRBJ2-5, with D possibly TRBD1 on 5 matching bases. From germline, CDR1 is KGHSH and CDR2 LQKENI. CDR3 length equals 15 residues. V was shortened by 3 bases and J by 2 bases, with 13 bases between the two germline ends.

V and J are TRBV5-1 and TRBJ2-2; D might be TRBD1 (6 bases). The CDR3 covers 15 residues. Between the trimmed V and J ends, which lost 4 bases and 4 bases, there was a span of 14 bases. The germline V gene has CDR1 SGHRS and CDR2 YFSETQ. The CDR3 is CASSPRTEGTGELFF. Written as DNA, the CDR3 is TGCGCCAGCAGCCCTAGGACAGAGGGCACCGGGGAGCTGTTTTTT.

The V call is TRBV28, the J call TRBJ1-4; D uncertain. The CDR3 is made up of 10 amino acids. Trimming removed 5 bases from V and 9 bases from J, with 4 bases in between. CDR1 is MDHEN and CDR2 is SYDVKM in the germline V gene. The DNA of the CDR3 is TGTGCCAGCAGTGATAAAAAACTGTTTTTT. It encodes CASSDKKLFF.

The CDR3 nucleotides read TGTGCCAGCAGCTGGAGGCTGTCGTCGTCGACCCAGCATTTT. This gives the protein CASSWRLSSSTQHF. The V and J genes are TRBV5-8 and TRBJ1-5; D is ambiguous. Germline V gives CDR1 SGHTS, CDR2 YDEGEE. Trimming left V 3 bases short and J 11 bases short, with 18 bases between. The CDR3 is 14 amino acids.

The gene calls are TRBV29-1 and TRBJ2-3; 7 bases agree with TRBD1. There are 15 residues in the CDR3. V trimming: 2 bases; J trimming: 6 bases; junction bases outside the gene matches: 11. Germline CDR1 and CDR2: SQVTM and ANQGSEA. The CDR3 here is CSVEWFRGIADTQYF. The CDR3 region has the DNA TGCAGCGTTGAATGGTTCAGGGGGATTGCGGATACGCAGTATTTT.

The table lists this clone with a few counts. This chain joins TRBV19 and TRBJ2-3; possible D gene TRBD2, 6 bases. This CDR3 contains 15 residues. Trimming pared 5 bases from V and 1 base from J, leaving 13 bases between. CDR1 is LNHDA and CDR2 is SQIVND in the germline V gene (reference sequence). The CDR3 here is CASSSQVAGTDTQYF. The DNA for the CDR3 is TGTGCCAGTAGTTCCCAAGTAGCGGGCACAGATACGCAGTATTTT.

The V and J genes are TRBV5-1 and TRBJ2-5; 7 positions match TRBD1. This CDR3 is built from 13 residues. Germline CDR1 is SGHRS and CDR2 is YFSETQ. After removal of 3 bases from V and 5 bases from J, the junction contained 4 bases not matched to a gene. CDR3 DNA: TGCGCCAGCAGCTCACAGGGGATTGAGACCCAGTACTTC. Translating gives CASSSQGIETQYF.

The chain couples TRBV10-3 to TRBJ2-3; perhaps TRBD2 as D (6 bases). The V and J ends lost 4 bases and 0 bases respectively, with 14 bases between them. The CDR3 contains 16 residues. CDR1 is ENHRY and CDR2 is SYGVKD in the germline V gene. CDR3 DNA sequence: TGTGCCATCAGTGGGAGGGGACCGATAAGCACAGATACGCAGTATTTT. This sequence encodes CAISGRGPISTDTQYF.

A remark on this clone: The same CDR3 also results from other DNA sequences found in this sample. The chain links TRBV27 to TRBJ2-7; TRBD2 aligns across 7 bases. The CDR3 has 14 residues. Unmatched junction bases numbered 5, after V lost 2 bases and J lost 4 bases. CDR1 is MNHEY, CDR2 SMNVEV, per germline (reference sequence). The CDR3 bases are TGTGCCAGCAGTTTACTCGGGGGAGGGTACGAGCAGTACTTC. Amino acid sequence: CASSLLGGGYEQYF.

The chain couples TRBV28 to TRBJ2-1; 9 bases are a match to TRBD1. Trimming at V came to 2 bases and at J to 7 bases, leaving 6 bases not matched to a gene. The CDR3 runs 15 residues. The germline CDR1 and CDR2 sequences are MDHEN and SYDVKM. Written as DNA, the CDR3 is TGTGCCAGCAGTTTAACCGGACAGGGGAAGAATGAGCAGTTCTTC. It translates to CASSLTGQGKNEQFF.

The rearrangement joins TRBV5-3 to TRBJ2-7; D is unresolved. TRBV5-3 is reported as an ORF; its role is uncertain. This CDR3 has 12 amino acids. V shed 4 bases and J shed 5 bases, with 10 bases lying between them. The CDR3 protein is CARSRRGNEQYF. The CDR3 nucleotides read TGTGCCAGAAGCCGACGTGGGAACGAGCAGTACTTC.

This chain connects TRBV30 to TRBJ2-5; D could derive from TRBD1 or TRBD2 (6 bases each). This CDR3 is built from 15 residues. V was trimmed by 3 bases and J by 2 bases, leaving 16 bases between them. The germline V gene encodes CDR1 GTSNPN and CDR2 SVGIG (reference sequence). CDR3 coding DNA: TGTGCCTGGAGGGAGGGGGGCGGAAGGCAAGAGACCCAGTACTTC. This encodes CAWREGGGRQETQYF. The full variable domain, completed using reference TRBV30 and TRBJ2-5, is SQTIHQWPATLVQPVGSPLSLECTVEGTSNPNLYWYRQAAGRGLQLLFYSVGIGQISSEVPQNLSASRPQDRQFILSSKKLLLSDSGFYLCAWREGGGRQETQYFGPGTRLLVL.

The genes are TRBV19 and TRBJ2-7, with D perhaps assigned TRBD1 or TRBD2 (6 bases each). The germline CDR1 and CDR2 sequences are LNHDA and SQIVND (reference sequence). Between the trimmed V and J ends, which lost 4 bases and 3 bases, there was a span of 28 bases. This CDR3 spans 19 amino acids. The CDR3 region is CASSNSGTRGQTLIYEQYF. The CDR3 nucleotides are TGTGCCAGTAGTAATAGCGGAACGAGAGGACAGACATTGATCTACGAGCAGTACTTC.

The V and J genes are TRBV5-1 and TRBJ2-5; weak D call: TRBD2 (5 bases). Germline CDR1 is SGHRS and CDR2 is YFSETQ. Trimming took 1 base from V and 3 from J, leaving 10 bases between them. CDR3 size: 14 residues. CDR3 nucleotides: TGCGCCAGCAGCTTGATTGGGAGTGAAGAGACCCAGTACTTC. This codes for CASSLIGSEETQYF.

This rearrangement joins TRBV14 to TRBJ2-1; 8 positions agree with TRBD2. The ends lost 2 bases at V and 0 bases at J; junction bases unmatched: 0. Germline V gene sequence: CDR1 SGHDN, CDR2 FVKESK. There are 15 residues in the CDR3. In DNA form, the CDR3 reads TGTGCCAGCAGCCAACTAGCGGGCTCCTACAATGAGCAGTTCTTC. Amino acid sequence: CASSQLAGSYNEQFF.

The chain is built from TRBV2 and TRBJ2-7; D is perhaps TRBD2 (5 bases). The V and J ends lost 2 bases and 2 bases respectively, with 7 bases between them. CDR3 size: 13 residues. The germline gives CDR1 SNHLY, CDR2 FYNNEI. CDR3 DNA sequence: TGTGCCAGCAGTGAAACCGGGACCTACGAGCAGTACTTC. Its protein is CASSETGTYEQYF.